These 31 T cell receptor beta chains originate from one sample sequenced in a study of T-cell reconstitution after alpha-beta-depleted transplantation in children. Unique molecular identifiers featured in how the TCRbeta library was prepared. TCRdb processed the PCR reads anew with MiXCR; each CDR3 protein has one entry. The sample carries hundreds of thousands of distinct CDR3 sequences, more than 9% recorded once. Here the sequenced sample was PBMCs from the stem cell graft donor, taken from the stem cell graft. The receptors here all came from a human donor who donated a stem cell graft to a child with acute myeloid leukemia.

This clonotype turned up a few times. One end of the junction is discordant with germline, which a read error may explain. The V and J genes are TRBV4-3 and TRBJ2-2; 7 nucleotides align to TRBD2. CDR1 and CDR2 (germline): LGHNA, YSLEER. CDR3 length: 15 residues. The CDR3 DNA reads as TGCGCCAGCAACCAAGACAGCGGGGTGGGCGGGGAGCTGTTTTTT. This codes for CASNQDSGVGGELFF.

In this sample, this clonotype turned up many times. This rearrangement joins TRBV7-9 to TRBJ1-6; D gene ambiguous. This CDR3 is 12 amino acids long. Trimming took off 4 bases at V and 13 bases at J, with 11 bases between the two ends. Germline V CDR1 and CDR2: SEHNR, FQNEAQ (reference sequence). This CDR3 reads CASSSDLPPLHF. CDR3 DNA sequence: TGTGCCAGCAGCTCAGACCTTCCGCCCCTCCACTTT.

This clonotype was counted a few times. The chain joins TRBV30 to TRBJ2-3; 10 nucleotides match TRBD1. The CDR3 has 15 amino acids. V trimming: 2 bases; J trimming: 7 bases; junction bases outside the gene matches: 9. Germline assignment: CDR1 GTSNPN and CDR2 SVGIG (reference sequence). CDR3 bases: TGTGCCTGGAGTAAACGGACAGGGGGTATGAATACGCAGTATTTT. Its protein is CAWSKRTGGMNTQYF. The full variable domain, in which reference TRBV30 and TRBJ2-3 provide the parts outside the CDR3, is SQTIHQWPATLVQPVGSPLSLECTVEGTSNPNLYWYRQAAGRGLQLLFYSVGIGQISSEVPQNLSASRPQDRQFILSSKKLLLSDSGFYLCAWSKRTGGMNTQYFGPGTRLTVL.

This clonotype was observed many times. V usage is TRBV12-3 or TRBV12-4 and J usage is TRBJ1-5; TRBD1 matches 7 bases. V lost 5 bases, J lost 7 bases, and 8 bases stayed unmatched. This CDR3 region has 14 residues. This chain's CDR3 is CASSMTGREQPQHF. CDR3 DNA: TGTGCCAGCAGTATGACAGGGCGGGAACAGCCCCAGCATTTT.

This clonotype was recorded a few times. The chain combines TRBV12-3 or TRBV12-4 with TRBJ2-3; 9 nucleotides align to TRBD2. The CDR3 is 17 amino acids. J was trimmed by 1 base and V by 3 bases; bases with no gene match: 8. CDR3: CASSLGGGGRGTDTQYF. CDR3 coding DNA: TGTGCCAGCAGTTTGGGCGGCGGCGGGAGGGGCACAGATACGCAGTATTTT.

This rearrangement joins TRBV24-1 to TRBJ2-1, with 8 bases matching TRBD2. Germline CDR1 reads KGHDR; CDR2 reads SFDVKD. V shed 1 base, J shed 3 bases, and the junction held 10 bases outside the gene matches. This CDR3 comprises 18 residues. This CDR3 is CATSDFPTIAGLYNEQFF. Written as DNA, the CDR3 is TGTGCCACCAGTGATTTCCCCACTATAGCGGGACTCTACAATGAGCAGTTCTTC.

In DNA form, the CDR3 reads TGTGCCATCAGGCCCAAAGCGGGAGGACGCACAGATACGCAGTATTTT. Its translation: CAIRPKAGGRTDTQYF. The chain combines TRBV10-3 with TRBJ2-3, with TRBD2 identical over 9 bases. CDR1 ENHRY and CDR2 SYGVKD come from the germline V gene. The CDR3 spans 16 residues. The trim removed 6 bases at V and 1 base at J, leaving 8 bases unmatched.

In its sample, this clonotype was seen once. The chain joins TRBV23-1 to TRBJ1-1; 9 nucleotides agree with TRBD1. TRBV23-1 is designated an ORF whose function remains uncertain. V shed 4 bases, J shed 5 bases, and the junction held 5 bases outside the gene matches. The CDR3 contains 14 residues. The CDR3 DNA reads TGCGCCAGCAGTCCCTGGGACAGGGAGACTGAAGCTTTCTTT. This sequence encodes CASSPWDRETEAFF.

In this sample, this clonotype turned up a few times. V and J are TRBV21-1 and TRBJ1-5; TRBD1 reflects the table's D call only, with no check against the DNA. TRBV21-1 counts as a pseudogene. The CDR3 totals 19 residues. The CDR3 nucleotides are TGTGCCAGCAGCAAAGCGCTGGGGACCCCTTCCGGGAGCAATCAGCCCCAGCATTTT. Translation: CASSKALGTPSGSNQPQHF.

This clonotype has just a few counts. The chain carries TRBV28 and TRBJ2-7; the D is unclear. CDR3 length: 15 residues. V dropped 2 bases and J dropped 0 bases, with 11 bases sitting between them. Looked up from germline, CDR1 is MDHEN and CDR2 is SYDVKM. For the CDR3, the DNA is TGTGCCAGCAGTTTAGCCGACGTGAGCTCCTACGAGCAGTACTTC. It yields the protein CASSLADVSSYEQYF.

This clonotype occurred a few times. The chain employs TRBV25-1 and TRBJ1-2; tentatively, D is TRBD1 (5 bases). The germline V gene has CDR1 MGHDK and CDR2 SYGVNS. V shed 5 bases and J shed 2 bases, with 12 bases lying between them. This CDR3 comprises 14 residues. CDR3 protein: CASSYMGGNYGYTF. The CDR3 DNA reads as TGTGCCAGCAGTTACATGGGGGGAAACTATGGCTACACCTTC.

This clonotype was counted only a few times. The chain is built from TRBV20-1 and TRBJ2-3; 10 bases match TRBD2. Germline assignment: CDR1 DFQATT and CDR2 SNEGSKA (reference sequence). V dropped 0 bases and J dropped 2; count of bases not matched to a gene: 11. This CDR3 is 18 amino acids long. The CDR3 protein is CSARDPHGLAVFTDTQYF. In nucleotides, the CDR3 is TGCAGTGCTAGAGACCCCCACGGACTAGCGGTATTCACAGATACGCAGTATTTT.

The chain combines TRBV15 with TRBJ2-1, with D uncertain. There are 15 residues in the CDR3. With 0 bases removed from V and 4 bases from J, the gap between germline ends came to 10 bases. CDR1 and CDR2 from the germline V gene are LNHNV and YYDKDF (reference sequence). The CDR3 DNA reads TGTGCCACCAGCAGAGATGGTAAGAAATACAATGAGCAGTTCTTC. Translated, it gives CATSRDGKKYNEQFF.

This clonotype was detected many times. The chain is built from TRBV5-1 and TRBJ2-7; TRBD2 is a possible D gene (6 bases). V lost 4 bases and J lost 0, with 14 bases in between. Germline CDR1 reads SGHRS; CDR2 reads YFSETQ. The CDR3 sequence is 15 residues long. The CDR3 DNA is TGCGCCAGCAGCACATTAGCGGATTACTCCTACGAGCAGTACTTC. Protein product: CASSTLADYSYEQYF.

This clonotype was seen a handful of times. The chain has TRBV7-9 and TRBJ2-1; 7 positions agree with TRBD2. V dropped 5 bases and J dropped 8; count of bases not matched to a gene: 12. Germline V lookup: CDR1 SEHNR, CDR2 FQNEAQ (reference sequence). This CDR3 spans 15 amino acids. The CDR3 protein is CASSPRRGLGHEQFF. As DNA, the CDR3 is TGTGCCAGCAGCCCCCGACGTGGACTAGGCCATGAGCAGTTCTTC.

The chain carries TRBV20-1 and TRBJ2-7, with D tentatively TRBD1 (7 bases). V was shortened by 0 bases and J by 6 bases, with 18 bases between the two germline ends. From germline, CDR1 is DFQATT and CDR2 SNEGSKA (reference sequence). CDR3 length: 15 residues. The CDR3 loop reads CSARDRVRGVREQYF. The DNA of the CDR3 is TGCAGTGCTAGAGATCGGGTCAGGGGGGTACGCGAGCAGTACTTC.

On this clonotype itself: A much bigger clone sits one base away, suggesting this may be a read error. In this CDR3 the conserved last residue, phenylalanine or tryptophan, is missing, so a read error is likely. This chain links TRBV28 with TRBJ2-1; no definite D call. The germline gives CDR1 MDHEN, CDR2 SYDVKM. The length of the CDR3 is 14 residues. V was cut by 5 bases and J by 9 bases, with 17 bases left in between. CDR3 DNA: TGTGCCAGCAGTGACAACTTACCTGCCCCTGAGCAGTTCTAC. Translating it yields CASSDNLPAPEQFY.

The chain couples TRBV13 to TRBJ1-3; unclear D gene. V lost 5 bases to trimming and J lost 7 bases, with 9 bases between them. The CDR3 consists of 12 residues. Germline assignment: CDR1 PRHDT and CDR2 FYEKMQ (reference sequence). The CDR3 loop reads CASSRVGNTIYF. The CDR3 DNA reads as TGTGCCAGCAGCCGCGTTGGGAACACCATATATTTT. Full variable domain (missing parts from reference TRBV13 and TRBJ1-3): AAGVIQSPRHLIKEKRETATLKCYPIPRHDTVYWYQQGPGQDPQFLISFYEKMQSDKGSIPDRFSAQQFSDYHSELNMSSLELGDSALYFCASSRVGNTIYFGEGSWLTVV.

This sequence joins TRBV29-1 and TRBJ1-1; unclear D gene. V was pared by 0 bases and J by 0 bases, with 8 bases between. This CDR3 is built from 14 residues. Germline CDR1 is SQVTM and CDR2 is ANQGSEA. The chain's CDR3 is CSVEEEMLNTEAFF. The CDR3 region has the DNA TGCAGCGTTGAAGAGGAGATGTTGAACACTGAAGCTTTCTTT.

This clonotype has only a few counts. The chain links TRBV7-2 to TRBJ2-5; 7 bases align to TRBD2. Trimming cost V 7 bases and J 4 bases; bases outside gene matches: 15. The CDR3 totals 16 residues. Germline-derived CDR1 and CDR2 are SGHTA and FQGNSA. CDR3 coding DNA: TGTGCCAGCATCCGGTGGGGGGGAGGGCCAGGAGAGACCCAGTACTTC. Translation: CASIRWGGGPGETQYF.

J is TRBJ2-7 and V is TRBV20-1, with TRBD2 matching over 9 bases. The trim removed 6 bases at V and 1 base at J, leaving 7 bases unmatched. CDR3 length: 14 residues. Germline CDR1 and CDR2: DFQATT and SNEGSKA (reference sequence). The CDR3 region is CSARSGSVSYEQYF. The CDR3, as DNA: TGCAGTGCCCGTAGCGGGAGTGTTTCCTACGAGCAGTACTTC.

For this clonotype: At one end the junction does not follow the germline gene, possibly because of a read error. The chain recombines TRBV15 with TRBJ2-3; weak D call: TRBD2 (5 bases). Germline-derived CDR1 and CDR2 are LNHNV and YYDKDF (reference sequence). The CDR3 runs to 14 residues. The CDR3 reads CATNRGSSGDTQYF. CDR3 nucleotides: TGTGCCACCAACAGAGGGTCGTCTGGAGATACGCAGTATTTT.

The rearrangement uses TRBV18 and TRBJ1-4, with D unclear. The CDR3 consists of 15 residues. The V gene lost 3 bases and the J gene lost 8 bases, with 16 bases spanning the gap. Germline V lookup: CDR1 KGHSH, CDR2 LQKENI. In DNA form, the CDR3 reads TGTGCCAGCTCACCGGCTACTCCGCGTAACGAAAAACTGTTTTTT. Protein product: CASSPATPRNEKLFF. The full variable domain, rest sourced from reference TRBV18 and TRBJ1-4, is NAGVMQNPRHLVRRRGQEARLRCSPMKGHSHVYWYRQLPEEGLKFMVYLQKENIIDESGMPKERFSAEFPKEGPSILRIQQVVRGDSAAYFCASSPATPRNEKLFFGSGTQLSVL.

This clonotype showed up just a few times. The chain carries TRBV28 and TRBJ2-3, with 9 bases aligning to TRBD2. Germline V gene data show CDR1 as MDHEN and CDR2 as SYDVKM. The CDR3 extends over 12 amino acids. V dropped 5 bases and J dropped 11; count of bases not matched to a gene: 5. In DNA form, the CDR3 reads TGTGCCAGCAGTGCCGGGACTAGCAGGCAGTATTTT. It is translated as CASSAGTSRQYF. Full variable domain (remainder filled in from reference TRBV28 and TRBJ2-3): DVKVTQSSRYLVKRTGEKVFLECVQDMDHENMFWYRQDPGLGLRLIYFSYDVKMKEKGDIPEGYSVSREKKERFSLILESASTNQTSMYLCASSAGTSRQYFGPGTRLTVL.

There are many counts of this clonotype. The chain employs TRBV7-2 and TRBJ2-5; 7 bases agree with TRBD1. The CDR3 extends over 16 amino acids. Germline V CDR1 and CDR2: SGHTA, FQGNSA. The junction had 10 bases not matched to a gene; V was cut back by 4 bases and J by 2 bases. CDR3 region: CASSSLLRQGQETQYF. CDR3 DNA: TGTGCCAGCAGCTCCCTGTTAAGACAGGGTCAAGAGACCCAGTACTTC.

The chain carries TRBV12-3 or TRBV12-4 and TRBJ2-2; no firm D call. The CDR3 runs to 17 residues. Deletions cut 7 bases from V and 0 bases from J, with 18 bases between. CDR3 sequence reads: CASTPVGSASNTGELFF. The CDR3 DNA is TGTGCCAGCACTCCGGTCGGTTCGGCATCGAACACCGGGGAGCTGTTTTTT.

V gene TRBV4-2 combines with J gene TRBJ2-7, with D possibly being TRBD2 (5 bases). Germline CDR1 and CDR2: LGHNA and YNFKEQ. Trimming took 4 bases from V and 0 from J, leaving 13 bases between them. The CDR3 runs to 15 residues. DNA for the CDR3: TGTGCCAGCAGCCCTTCTTCGACTAACTCCTACGAGCAGTACTTC. Its protein is CASSPSSTNSYEQYF.

This clonotype was seen more than once but under ten times. The rearrangement links TRBV7-3 to TRBJ2-2; D unresolved. With 5 bases removed from V and 0 bases from J, the gap between germline ends came to 16 bases. Germline-derived CDR1 and CDR2 are SGHTA and FQGTGA. CDR3 size: 17 residues. The CDR3 reads CASSPTMANANTGELFF. CDR3 bases: TGTGCCAGCAGCCCCACTATGGCGAACGCGAACACCGGGGAGCTGTTTTTT.

This clonotype was counted many times. V is TRBV15 and J is TRBJ2-7, with TRBD2 identical over 11 bases. This CDR3 has 15 amino acids. Germline-derived CDR1 and CDR2 are LNHNV and YYDKDF (reference sequence). The V gene end was trimmed by 3 bases and the J gene end by 3 bases; junction bases not matched to a gene: 4. In nucleotides, the CDR3 is TGTGCCACCAGCAGGGAGACTAGCGGGATCTACGAGCAGTACTTC. Its translation is CATSRETSGIYEQYF. Drawing the rest from reference TRBV15 and TRBJ2-7, the complete variable domain is DAMVIQNPRYQVTQFGKPVTLSCSQTLNHNVMYWYQQKSSQAPKLLFHYYDKDFNNEADTPDNFQSRRPNTSFCFLDIRSPGLGDTAMYLCATSRETSGIYEQYFGPGTRLTVT.

The table lists this clonotype with a few counts. The chain couples TRBV10-3 to TRBJ2-7, with D maybe TRBD2 (6 bases). The germline V gene encodes CDR1 ENHRY and CDR2 SYGVKD. Trimming took off 4 bases at V and 2 bases at J, with 12 bases between the two ends. The length of the CDR3 is 14 residues. The CDR3 DNA reads as TGTGCCATCAGTGGCTCTCGGGGGACCTACGAGCAGTACTTC. The encoded protein is CAISGSRGTYEQYF.

The sample holds a few counts of this clonotype. V usage is TRBV5-1 and J usage is TRBJ1-1; possibly TRBD1 for D (5 bases). Germline CDR1 is SGHRS and CDR2 is YFSETQ. The germline V and J ends were trimmed by 0 bases and 1 base, with 10 bases remaining between them. The CDR3 totals 15 residues. In DNA, the CDR3 is TGCGCCAGCAGCTTGGGGGCCAGGGAGAACACTGAAGCTTTCTTT. As protein: CASSLGARENTEAFF.